Listed here is a single T cell receptor (beta chain). The study sequenced TCR beta in blood CD8+ and CD4+ T cells. Negative isolation was applied to CD8+ and CD4+ T cells, and FACS enrichment was applied to TEMRA cells. The CDR3 length is 16 residues. Germline V gene data show CDR1 as MGHRA and CDR2 as YSYEKL. V lost 0 bases and J 1 base, leaving 10 bases between the germline ends. After extraction with the RNeasy kit, about 0.5 to 1 ug of the RNA was reverse transcribed using random hexamers. The authors amplified TCR beta CDR3 across 54 Vbeta and 13 Jbeta using immunoSEQ multiplex PCR. Each CDR3 protein is one row after TCRdb ran MiXCR on the immunoSEQ multiplex PCR reads. The sample contains fewer than 80,000 distinct CDR3 sequences, just under 95% of which appear only once. The source of the sample is a study of CD8 T cells in Susac syndrome.

Sequenced input: CD8+ T cells from PBMCs. V and J are TRBV4-1 and TRBJ2-4; D uncertain. This sequence originates from a human donor with multiple sclerosis. CDR3 loop: CASSQEGRNAKNIQYF. CDR3 coding DNA: TGCGCCAGCAGCCAAGAGGGCCGTAACGCCAAAAACATTCAGTACTTC.